This T cell receptor beta chain was sequenced in a study of control samples from healthy donors and cancer patients (dated by TCRdb to 2020 to 2021). With regard to this clone: Its antigen is not yet known. Qualities for individual bases were not recorded, and no much larger clone is one base off.

The library was produced with the immunoSEQ multiplex PCR assay. Here the immuneACCESS table is served through TCRdb, limited to in-frame sequences with V and J called. Missing clones are a known gap in these copies; in checked studies unresolved V genes cover under half, and the rest lacks a known reason. Counted in this sample were tens of thousands of clones; approximately 89% of them appeared once. More than 5.5% of the sample is taken by the ten largest. Sequencing used blood. This sequence was found in a man aged 50-60 years in good health.

CDR3 reads: CASSYDRGYEQYF. The nucleotide sequence is TGTGCCAGCAGTTATGACAGGGGCTACGAGCAGTACTTC. The rearrangement joined TRBV12-3 or TRBV12-4 to TRBJ2-7, and 8 bases in between align with TRBD1. Trimming takes 4 bases off V and 3 bases off J; junction bases not matched to a gene: 2. Taken from cysteine to phenylalanine, the CDR3 has 13 residues. Just the 39-base CDR3 DNA is kept, in frame starting at base 1.